The next 10 T cell receptor beta chains were all read from a single sample in a study of T cell clones after liver transplantation. Only in-frame clones appear in the TCRdb table, and some are missing; sequencing was by immunoSEQ multiplex PCR. The sample yields 55,000 to 75,000 clones, 70% seen once. The sample in question was CD4+ T cells from blood, obtained at the approximately 16-month timepoint. All receptors come from a human patient who received a liver transplant. Some T cells may possibly be graft donor cells.

The chain uses TRBV7-8 and TRBJ1-1; tentatively, D is TRBD1 (5 bases). This CDR3 has 13 residues. V lost 5 bases and J lost 1, with 8 bases in between. Germline CDR1 is SGHVS and CDR2 is FQNEAQ. The CDR3 loop reads CASSRGSNTEAFF. As DNA, the CDR3 is TGTGCCAGCAGCAGGGGTTCGAACACTGAAGCTTTCTTT.

The gene calls are TRBV19 and TRBJ2-7; TRBD1 is a possible D gene (7 bases). Germline loops: CDR1 LNHDA, CDR2 SQIVND (reference sequence). This CDR3 has 15 residues. The V and J ends lost 5 bases and 7 bases respectively, with 21 bases between them. Written as DNA, the CDR3 is TGTGCCAGTAGTTTCACCCGGACAGGTGGAGGGGAGCAGTACTTC. This encodes CASSFTRTGGGEQYF.

This clone was seen more than once but under ten times. The gene calls are TRBV18 and TRBJ1-4, with unresolved D. CDR3 length equals 13 residues. V was cut by 2 bases and J by 6 bases, with 7 bases left in between. Germline V gene sequence: CDR1 KGHSH, CDR2 LQKENI. In nucleotides, the CDR3 is TGTGCCAGCTCACCAGGGAGAGATGAAAAACTGTTTTTT. Translated, it gives CASSPGRDEKLFF.

This chain uses TRBV2 with TRBJ2-3, with 8 bases that match TRBD1. The length of the CDR3 is 18 residues. V shed 4 bases and J 0 bases; nucleotides not matched to a gene: 12. CDR1 and CDR2 (germline): SNHLY, FYNNEI. The CDR3: CASSGGRGLVSSTDTQYF. The CDR3 DNA sequence: TGTGCCAGCAGTGGTGGCAGGGGGCTGGTTTCTAGCACAGATACGCAGTATTTT.

The V and J genes are TRBV2 and TRBJ1-5; TRBD1 matches 11 bases. In germline, CDR1 is SNHLY, CDR2 FYNNEI. The length of the CDR3 is 14 residues. Trimming took 4 bases from V and 6 from J; bases not matched to a gene: 2. CDR3 bases: TGTGCCAGCAGTGTGGGGACAGGGGGTCAGCCCCAGCATTTT. It codes for CASSVGTGGQPQHF.

V usage is TRBV10-3 and J usage is TRBJ2-2; D is uncertain. CDR1 and CDR2 from the germline V gene are ENHRY and SYGVKD. CDR3 length: 14 residues. V was trimmed by 8 bases and J by 2 bases, leaving 12 bases between them. The CDR3 coding sequence is TGTGCCATCTCACGCCAGGTCAACACCGGGGAGCTGTTTTTT. Translation gives CAISRQVNTGELFF.

V gene TRBV2 combines with J gene TRBJ2-1; 8 bases fit TRBD2. With V trimmed by 6 bases and J by 0 bases, 10 bases remained unmatched. The CDR3 is made up of 17 amino acids. In germline, CDR1 is SNHLY, CDR2 FYNNEI. CDR3 bases: TGTGCCAGCAGCGCCCCTATAGCGGGGAGCTCCTACAATGAGCAGTTCTTC. It translates to CASSAPIAGSSYNEQFF.

V usage is TRBV27 and J usage is TRBJ2-7; the D gene is possibly TRBD2 (5 bases). Germline V lookup: CDR1 MNHEY, CDR2 SMNVEV (reference sequence). This CDR3 is 13 amino acids long. The germline V and J ends were trimmed by 0 bases and 4 bases, with 7 bases remaining between them. CDR3 DNA sequence: TGTGCCAGCAGTTTATCGAGGGATTACGAGCAGTACTTC. It yields the protein CASSLSRDYEQYF.

This rearrangement joins TRBV5-1 to TRBJ2-6, with 10 bases lining up with TRBD1. This CDR3 spans 17 amino acids. In germline, CDR1 is SGHRS, CDR2 YFSETQ. V shed 2 bases, J shed 0 bases, and the junction held 2 bases outside the gene matches. CDR3 DNA: TGCGCCAGCAGCTTACGGGACAGGGGCTCTGGGGCCAACGTCCTGACTTTC. Encoded protein: CASSLRDRGSGANVLTF.

The rearrangement uses TRBV28 and TRBJ1-5; D is perhaps TRBD1 (5 bases). This CDR3 is 15 amino acids long. Trimming removed 6 bases at V and 1 base at J, with 13 bases between. Germline loops: CDR1 MDHEN, CDR2 SYDVKM. CDR3: CASSSGEGSNQPQHF. The CDR3 DNA reads TGTGCCAGCAGCTCGGGGGAGGGGAGCAATCAGCCCCAGCATTTT.